What follows describes a single TCR beta chain. What it binds is unknown. Compared with germline, one end of the junction differs, possibly owing to a read error. This record comes from a study of CD8+CD57+ T cells in acquired aplastic anemia. Whole-study findings and limits: Overlap between patients and controls comprised 25 to 35 CD8+ CDR3 sequences.

Genomic DNA templated the TCR beta VDJ and CDR3 profiling. One entry per CDR3 protein, called by TCRdb with MiXCR from the reads. The table records under 250,000 distinct CDR3 sequences, 65% of them present only once. The germline CDR1 and CDR2 sequences are DFQATT and SNEGSKA (reference sequence). This CDR3 has 15 residues. Patients included in sequencing had previously demonstrated CD8+CD57+ cell expansion by flow cytometry. The receptor was isolated from a human donor with aplastic anemia. Sequences were obtained from sorted CD4+, CD8+, or CD8+CD57+ T cells (not recorded which) from PBMCs. The chain couples TRBV20-1 to TRBJ2-5; TRBD1 matches at 7 bases. CDR3 in amino acids: CGARGGRGYQETQYF. The CDR3 DNA reads TGCGGTGCTAGAGGTGGCAGGGGGTACCAAGAGACCCAGTACTTC.